This passage covers 18 T cell receptor beta chains from one sample sequenced in a study of tumor and adjacent non-tumor tissue in lung cancer. This sample's RNA came from whole unsorted tissue. The library came from three nested PCR rounds adapted from ARM-PCR protocols. TCRdb called the multiplex PCR reads again in MiXCR, with one record for every CDR3 protein. Among under 250,000 distinct CDR3 sequences listed, 70% to 75% were seen once. Sequenced material: lung tumor tissue. Receptors originate from a man in his 60s with non-small cell lung cancer.

This rearrangement joins TRBV12-3 or TRBV12-4 to TRBJ1-2; D ambiguous. The V gene lost 6 bases and the J gene lost 10 bases, with 18 bases spanning the gap. The CDR3 has 13 amino acids. CDR3 nucleotide sequence: TGTGCCAGCAGCCTGGACTGGGTTGGAGACTACACCTTC. Protein sequence: CASSLDWVGDYTF.

This clonotype was picked up a small number of times. This chain joins TRBV5-1 and TRBJ1-1; D unresolved. This CDR3 has 15 amino acids. V lost 0 bases to trimming and J lost 2 bases, with 11 bases between them. Germline V gives CDR1 SGHRS, CDR2 YFSETQ. CDR3 coding DNA: TGCGCCAGCAGCTTGGCCTTAGTCCGAAACACTGAAGCTTTCTTT. Protein sequence: CASSLALVRNTEAFF.

As concerns this clonotype: Just one base apart from a much larger clone, this may be a read error. This chain connects TRBV29-1 to TRBJ2-2; 9 positions match TRBD2. V lost 7 bases, J lost 3 bases, and 6 bases stayed unmatched. Germline V lookup: CDR1 SQVTM, CDR2 ANQGSEA. CDR3 length: 14 amino acids. This CDR3 reads CSAVIAGDTGELFF. Here the CDR3 DNA reads TGCAGCGCCGTTATAGCGGGAGACACCGGGGAGCTGTTTTTT.

To note about this clonotype: At one of its ends the junction is not consistent with the germline gene, which may arise from a read error. The chain joins TRBV11-2 to TRBJ2-3; possibly TRBD1 or TRBD2 for D (6 bases each). The CDR3 spans 15 residues. Germline V lookup: CDR1 SGHAT, CDR2 FQNNGV. The DNA of the CDR3 is TGTGCCAGCAGCTTAGAGACAGGAGGGCCAGATACGCGGTATTTT. This gives the protein CASSLETGGPDTRYF.

About this clonotype: The junction and the germline gene differ at one end; a read error may be behind it. V and J are TRBV6-6 and TRBJ2-1, with D perhaps TRBD2 (6 bases). Germline CDR1 MNHNY, CDR2 SVGAGI (reference sequence). The CDR3 length is 15 residues. CDR3 coding DNA: TGTACCAGCAGTTCGGACTATCATTCCTACAATGAGCAGTTCTTC. Protein product: CTSSSDYHSYNEQFF.

Notes on this clonotype: At one boundary the junction diverges from the germline segment, which might be a read error. The rearrangement uses TRBV6-1 and TRBJ1-5; D call uncertain. Germline CDR1 MNHNS, CDR2 SASEGT. The CDR3 has 15 residues. This chain's CDR3 is CASKRGRDGDQPQHF. CDR3 DNA sequence: TGTGCCAGCAAGCGGGGAAGGGATGGCGATCAGCCCCAACATTTT.

This clonotype was counted once. This sequence joins TRBV12-3 or TRBV12-4 and TRBJ2-1; 11 bases are a match to TRBD2. This CDR3 region has 15 residues. The J segment lost 7 bases and the V segment lost 6 bases, leaving 8 bases of the junction unmatched. For the CDR3, the DNA is TGTGCCAGCAGCAGCGGTAGCGGGAGGGGGAATGAGCAGTTCTTC. Protein sequence: CASSSGSGRGNEQFF.

A word on this clonotype: This CDR3 fails to terminate in the conserved phenylalanine or tryptophan, so it likely reflects a read error. This chain connects TRBV11-1 to TRBJ2-1, with D possibly TRBD1 on 6 matching bases. The CDR3 runs 13 residues. Per the germline V gene, CDR1 is SGHAT and CDR2 is FQDESV (reference sequence). With 5 bases removed from V and 7 bases from J, the gap between germline ends came to 12 bases. The CDR3 nucleotides read TGTGCCAGCAGCCTTGACAGGTATAATGAGCAGTTCTCC. It yields the protein CASSLDRYNEQFS.

The CDR3 protein is CASGVYGTGDEQFF. The CDR3 DNA is TGTGCCAGCGGAGTTTACGGGACCGGGGATGAGCAGTTCTTC. The chain uses TRBV11-1 and TRBJ2-1; TRBD1 or TRBD2 may be the D gene (5 bases each). CDR1 is SGHAT and CDR2 is FQDESV in the germline V gene (reference sequence). The length of the CDR3 is 14 residues. V shed 8 bases and J shed 8 bases, with 19 bases lying between them. The whole variable domain, remainder taken from reference TRBV11-1 and TRBJ2-1, is EAEVAQSPRYKITEKSQAVAFWCDPISGHATLYWYRQILGQGPELLVQFQDESVVDDSQLPKDRFSAERLKGVDSTLKIQPAELGDSAMYLCASGVYGTGDEQFFGPGTRLTVL.

Note on this clonotype: Being one base from a much bigger clone, this may be a read error. This chain connects TRBV20-1 to TRBJ2-7; D uncertain. Germline-derived CDR1 and CDR2 are DFQATT and SNEGSKA (reference sequence). V was clipped by 4 bases and J by 5 bases, with 12 bases between them. This CDR3 has 12 amino acids. The CDR3: CSAKDIPHEQYF. Written as DNA, the CDR3 is TGCAGTGCTAAAGACATACCCCACGAGCAGTACTTC.

The chain links TRBV4-2 to TRBJ2-1; weak D call: TRBD1 (6 bases). Trimming removed 3 bases at V and 9 bases at J, with 18 bases between. CDR1 and CDR2 from the germline V gene are LGHNA and YNFKEQ. The CDR3 loop spans 15 amino acids. The CDR3: CASSQDRRTVAEQFF. In nucleotides, the CDR3 is TGTGCCAGCAGCCAGGACCGACGGACAGTGGCTGAGCAGTTCTTC.

The chain is built from TRBV6-4 and TRBJ2-7; 7 bases are shared with TRBD1. This CDR3 is built from 15 residues. The germline V gene has CDR1 MRHNA and CDR2 SNTAGT. V lost 3 bases to trimming and J lost 1 base; unmatched junction nucleotides: 6. The CDR3 DNA reads as TGTGCCAGCAGTGAGAAGGACAGGAGGTCCTACGAGCAGTACTTC. As protein: CASSEKDRRSYEQYF.

This clonotype was seen repeatedly, ten times or more. The chain links TRBV20-1 to TRBJ1-5, with D uncertain. Trimming cost V 3 bases and J 5 bases, with 17 bases left between them. There are 15 residues in the CDR3. Looked up from germline, CDR1 is DFQATT and CDR2 is SNEGSKA (reference sequence). The CDR3 here is CSASRAWGGYQPQHF. The DNA of the CDR3 is TGCAGTGCTAGTAGGGCCTGGGGTGGTTATCAGCCCCAGCATTTT.

About this clonotype itself: Sequence at one end of the junction differs from germline and may be a read error. The rearrangement uses TRBV20-1 and TRBJ2-7; 7 bases are shared with TRBD1. The CDR3 runs 13 residues. Germline V lookup: CDR1 DFQATT, CDR2 SNEGSKA (reference sequence). CDR3: CNAKATGLGEQYF. The CDR3 DNA reads TGCAATGCTAAAGCGACAGGGCTTGGCGAGCAGTATTTC.

This clonotype was seen ten or more times. The V and J genes are TRBV12-3 or TRBV12-4 and TRBJ1-4; a possible D gene is TRBD1 (6 bases). The CDR3 has 15 amino acids. Trimming removed 4 bases from V and 5 bases from J, with 14 bases in between. The DNA for the CDR3 is TGTGCCAGCAGTTCGGACAGCTTTGGGAATGAAAAACTGTTTTTT. It specifies CASSSDSFGNEKLFF.

Of note for this clonotype: One end of the junction is discordant with germline, which a read error may explain. The genes are TRBV11-2 and TRBJ2-6; D possibly corresponds to TRBD1 (5 bases). CDR3 length: 14 residues. Germline loops: CDR1 SGHAT, CDR2 FQNNGV. CDR3 sequence (DNA): TGTCCCAACAGTCCTATCTCTGGGGCCAACATCTTGACATTC. It encodes CPNSPISGANILTF.

On this clonotype: The junction shows a germline mismatch at one end, possibly a read error. The V and J genes are TRBV6-5 and TRBJ1-5; 7 nucleotides agree with TRBD1. In germline, CDR1 is MNHEY, CDR2 SVGAGI. This CDR3 has 15 amino acids. As DNA, the CDR3 is TGTGTCAGCAGTCAAAGTACAGGGGAAGGTCAGCCCCAGCATTTT. Its protein product is CVSSQSTGEGQPQHF.

The chain recombines TRBV5-4 with TRBJ2-7; TRBD1 matches at 7 bases. Germline values: CDR1 SGHNT, CDR2 YYREEE (reference sequence). CDR3 length equals 15 residues. Germline trimming cut 3 bases from V and 5 bases from J; bases unmatched to any gene: 11. This CDR3 is CASSSNRGLSHEQYF. For the CDR3, the DNA is TGTGCCAGCAGCTCAAACAGGGGATTAAGCCACGAGCAGTACTTC.